The rows below give T cell receptor beta chains drawn from one sample of a study of T cell responses to AZD1222 COVID-19 vaccine. Libraries were prepared by immunoSEQ multiplex PCR; TCRdb keeps only in-frame clonotypes and omits some of them. The data contain some 82,000 clones, just under 90% of them singletons. Sample: peripheral blood, taken on day 0 of AZD1222 vaccination. These TCRs come from an adult in good health. The CDR3 runs from the conserved cysteine through the conserved F or W. The order of the fields is clone size, V gene, J gene, CDR3 protein. Size values are once, few and many counts, or a class for expanded clones, and some rows have none.

abundance: once
v_gene: TRBV12-3/TRBV12-4
j_gene: TRBJ2-7
CDR3aa: CASRRTGTYEQYF

abundance: -
v_gene: TRBV5-4
j_gene: TRBJ1-6
CDR3aa: CASRKDLPGQSNSPLHF

abundance: -
v_gene: TRBV18
j_gene: TRBJ2-6
CDR3aa: CASSPRTGRGANVLTF

abundance: -
v_gene: TRBV3-1/TRBV3-2
j_gene: TRBJ1-2
CDR3aa: CASSQEREGAYF

abundance: -
v_gene: TRBV19
j_gene: TRBJ1-5
CDR3aa: CASSIATRGNQPQHF

abundance: -
v_gene: TRBV29-1
j_gene: TRBJ2-1
CDR3aa: CSVEAGNNEQFF

abundance: -
v_gene: TRBV29-1
j_gene: TRBJ1-2
CDR3aa: CSATGQYGYTF

abundance: -
v_gene: TRBV7-9
j_gene: TRBJ2-5
CDR3aa: CASRSPTSGETQYF

abundance: -
v_gene: TRBV9
j_gene: TRBJ2-5
CDR3aa: CASSVQRTSGGRGQETQYF

abundance: -
v_gene: TRBV29-1
j_gene: TRBJ1-2
CDR3aa: CSARRDRGLLYGYTF